The 12 T cell receptor beta chains listed next were all sequenced from one sample in a study of OX40 agonist ivuxolimab in advanced cancers. Using immunoSEQ multiplex PCR, the repertoire was profiled, and TCRdb retains in-frame clones only, with some absent. This sample has some 80,000 clones, with 92% found just once. The source material was CD4+ or CD8+ T cells sorted from blood, sampled in a trial of the OX40 agonist ivuxolimab. These receptors were taken from an adult with an advanced solid tumor such as melanoma, head and neck, liver or kidney cancer.

This chain uses TRBV19 with TRBJ2-3; 7 bases match TRBD2. V trimming: 3 bases; J trimming: 3 bases; junction bases outside the gene matches: 9. CDR1 and CDR2 (germline): LNHDA, SQIVND (reference sequence). The CDR3 extends over 16 amino acids. The CDR3 loop reads CASSIVRGRGTDTQYF. CDR3 nucleotides: TGTGCCAGTAGTATCGTGCGGGGGAGAGGGACAGATACGCAGTATTTT. Combining the CDR3 with reference TRBV19 and TRBJ2-3 gives the whole variable domain DGGITQSPKYLFRKEGQNVTLSCEQNLNHDAMYWYRQDPGQGLRLIYYSQIVNDFQKGDIAEGYSVSREKKESFPLTVTSAQKNPTAFYLCASSIVRGRGTDTQYFGPGTRLTVL.

The chain recombines TRBV11-2 with TRBJ1-3, with 9 bases fitting TRBD1. Germline V gene lookup returns CDR1 SGHAT and CDR2 FQNNGV. CDR3 length: 15 amino acids. Unmatched junction bases numbered 4, after V lost 5 bases and J lost 2 bases. For the CDR3, the DNA is TGTGCCAGCAGCCCAACAGGGGGCCCTGGAAACACCATATATTTT. Protein product: CASSPTGGPGNTIYF.

The CDR3 DNA follows: TGTGCCAGCAGCTTAGGGGGTTCAGACTTCTATGGCTACACCTTC. Translation gives CASSLGGSDFYGYTF. The chain joins TRBV5-4 to TRBJ1-2; TRBD1 might be the D (6 bases). The ends were cut back, 2 bases at V and 4 bases at J, with 15 bases in the middle. The germline gives CDR1 SGHNT, CDR2 YYREEE (reference sequence). The CDR3 covers 15 residues.

CDR3 loop: CASLPTRGSGAYEQYF. Written as DNA, the CDR3 is TGTGCCAGCTTACCTACCCGGGGTAGCGGGGCCTACGAGCAGTACTTC. The rearrangement joins TRBV6-6 to TRBJ2-7; 8 bases match TRBD2. The germline V gene has CDR1 MNHNY and CDR2 SVGAGI (reference sequence). The J segment lost 2 bases and the V segment lost 8 bases, leaving 14 bases of the junction unmatched. CDR3 length: 16 amino acids.

The chain uses TRBV6-6 and TRBJ2-1, with D uncertain. With 0 bases removed from V and 12 bases from J, the gap between germline ends came to 15 bases. This CDR3 comprises 14 residues. CDR1 MNHNY and CDR2 SVGAGI come from the germline V gene (reference sequence). CDR3 region: CASSYSPDITGQFF. The CDR3 DNA sequence: TGTGCCAGCAGTTACTCCCCCGACATCACCGGGCAGTTCTTC.

This clone came up a few times. The chain uses TRBV10-3 and TRBJ1-1; TRBD1 is a possible D gene (5 bases). CDR3 size: 11 residues. Germline V gene data show CDR1 as ENHRY and CDR2 as SYGVKD. Trimming cost V 11 bases and J 8 bases, with 15 bases left between them. In DNA form, the CDR3 reads TGTGCCTCACAAAGGGAGGGGGAAGCTTTCTTT. Translated, it gives CASQREGEAFF.

The rearrangement links TRBV6-1 to TRBJ2-5, with D uncertain. The DNA end favors TRBJ2-7, so the J call may be wrong. The CDR3 length is 13 residues. Germline V CDR1 and CDR2: MNHNS, SASEGT. CDR3 coding DNA: TGTGCCAGCAGTGAAGGTGAAATCTACGAGCAGTACTTC. Its protein product is CASSEGEIYEQYF.

This clone was counted between two and nine times. The chain has TRBV4-1 and TRBJ2-3, with 16 bases that match TRBD2. This CDR3 is 17 amino acids long. Germline-derived CDR1 and CDR2 are MGHRA and YSYEKL. Germline trimming cut 8 bases from V and 1 base from J; bases unmatched to any gene: 6. The CDR3 spells CASGGLAGGRGTDTQYF. The DNA of the CDR3 is TGCGCCAGCGGGGGACTAGCGGGGGGGCGTGGCACAGATACGCAGTATTTT.

This sequence joins TRBV5-4 and TRBJ1-2; 8 nucleotides line up with TRBD1. Germline V gene sequence: CDR1 SGHNT, CDR2 YYREEE (reference sequence). CDR3 length equals 16 residues. Trimming cost V 5 bases and J 7 bases; bases outside gene matches: 16. The CDR3 reads CASSLLGQGAIGGYTF. In DNA form, the CDR3 reads TGTGCCAGCAGTCTCCTGGGGCAGGGGGCGATCGGTGGCTACACCTTC.

The chain has TRBV7-9 and TRBJ2-2; TRBD2 is a possible D gene (5 bases). The CDR3 sequence is 16 residues long. V was clipped by 2 bases and J by 4 bases, with 14 bases between them. The germline gives CDR1 SEHNR, CDR2 FQNEAQ (reference sequence). DNA of the CDR3: TGTGCCAGCAGCTTACTATTCGCCGGGGTCACCGGGGAGCTGTTTTTT. This encodes CASSLLFAGVTGELFF.

V and J are TRBV5-1 and TRBJ2-5, with TRBD1 as a possible D gene (5 bases). The CDR3 runs to 14 residues. With 1 base removed from V and 5 bases from J, the gap between germline ends came to 12 bases. The germline gives CDR1 SGHRS, CDR2 YFSETQ. CDR3 region: CASSLRQIGETQYF. CDR3 coding DNA: TGCGCCAGCAGCTTGAGACAGATCGGGGAGACCCAGTACTTC.

This sequence joins TRBV5-1 and TRBJ1-3; maybe TRBD1 (6 bases). The V and J ends lost 4 bases and 8 bases respectively, with 22 bases between them. The germline gives CDR1 SGHRS, CDR2 YFSETQ. This CDR3 has 16 amino acids. CDR3 protein: CASSPGGNGAQDTIYF. DNA for the CDR3: TGCGCCAGCAGCCCGGGGGGCAATGGGGCGCAGGACACCATATATTTT.